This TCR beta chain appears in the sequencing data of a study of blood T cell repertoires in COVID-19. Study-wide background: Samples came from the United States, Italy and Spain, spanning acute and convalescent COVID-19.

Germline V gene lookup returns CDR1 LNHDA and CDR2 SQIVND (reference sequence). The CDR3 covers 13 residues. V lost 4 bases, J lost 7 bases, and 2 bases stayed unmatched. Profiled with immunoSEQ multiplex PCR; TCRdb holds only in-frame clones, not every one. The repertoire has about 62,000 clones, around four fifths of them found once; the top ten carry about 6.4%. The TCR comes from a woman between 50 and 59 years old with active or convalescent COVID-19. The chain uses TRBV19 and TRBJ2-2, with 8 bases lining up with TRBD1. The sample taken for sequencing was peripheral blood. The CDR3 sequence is CASSTGGSGELFF. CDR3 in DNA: TGTGCCAGTAGTACAGGGGGCAGCGGGGAGCTGTTTTTT.